These T cell receptor beta chains were read from a single sample in a study of blood T cells in healthy people across ages. TCRdb reprocessed the 5' RACE reads via MiXCR and lists one record per CDR3 protein. The sample records 2 million or so distinct CDR3 sequences, 49% being singletons. Sequenced material: blood. These TCRs come from a woman in her 40s in good health. Each CDR3 is given with its conserved first and last residue. The D gene is left open where the match is weak. Clone size appears in some rows only: once, few, many, or a class for an expanded clone.

TRBJ1-4 | TRBV28 | TRBD1 | NA | 15 | TGTGCCAGCAGTTTAATAGGGACAGGGGACGAAAAACTGTTTTTT | CASSLIGTGDEKLFF
TRBJ2-1 | TRBV29-1 | TRBD2 | few | 12 | TGCAGCGTTAGCGGGGACCACAATGAGCAGTTCTTC | CSVSGDHNEQFF
TRBJ2-2 | TRBV4-3 | NA | NA | 16 | TGCGCCAGCAGCCAAGTCCCCGGGGGCGGTACCGGGGAGCTGTTTTTT | CASSQVPGGGTGELFF
TRBJ2-7 | TRBV5-4 | NA | NA | 14 | TGTGCCAGCAGCTTGGAAAGGCAGGTGGAGCCCCAGTACTTC | CASSLERQVEPQYF
TRBJ1-5 | TRBV20-1 | NA | NA | 17 | TGCAGTGCTAGTAGTCAGGGGCTACCTTATAGCAATCAGCCCCAGCATTTT | CSASSQGLPYSNQPQHF
TRBJ2-3 | TRBV6-2/TRBV6-3 | TRBD2 | NA | 14 | TGTGCCAGCTGTTTGACGGGGGGGTCAGATACGCAGTATTTT | CASCLTGGSDTQYF
TRBJ2-1 | TRBV27 | NA | NA | 16 | TGTGCCAGCAGGCCAGATCCGGGCCGTACCCACAATGAGCAGTTCTTC | CASRPDPGRTHNEQFF
TRBJ2-4 | TRBV24-1 | NA | few | 15 | TGTGCCACCAGTGATTCGGGATTAGCCAAAAACATTCAGTACTTC | CATSDSGLAKNIQYF
TRBJ2-3 | TRBV7-2 | TRBD2 | few | 16 | TGTGCCAGCAGCTACCGCGGGGGGGCTCCCACAGATACGCAGTATTTT | CASSYRGGAPTDTQYF
TRBJ1-2 | TRBV12-3/TRBV12-4 | TRBD1 | few | 14 | TGTGCCAGCAGTTCCGTCAGGGGGATCTATGGCTACACCTTC | CASSSVRGIYGYTF
TRBJ2-3 | TRBV5-1 | NA | once | 16 | TGCGCCAGCAGCTTGGGGGTTCGGGGGTTGTCAGATACGCAGTATTTT | CASSLGVRGLSDTQYF
TRBJ1-2 | TRBV19 | NA | few | 12 | TGTGCCAGTACTCCACGATCAAACGGCTACACCTTC | CASTPRSNGYTF
TRBJ1-2 | TRBV20-1 | NA | NA | 13 | TGCAGTGCCCCGGGACAAACCGGCCATGGCTACACCTTC | CSAPGQTGHGYTF
TRBJ2-6 | TRBV6-2/TRBV6-3 | NA | NA | 16 | TGTGCCAGCAGACCAAAGGGCCAGCCTGGGGCCAACGTCCTGACTTTC | CASRPKGQPGANVLTF
TRBJ2-5 | TRBV6-6 | TRBD2 | NA | 12 | TGTGCCAGCATCGGACTAGATGAGACCCAGTACTTC | CASIGLDETQYF
TRBJ1-2 | TRBV20-1 | TRBD1 | NA | 14 | TGCAGTGCTAAGGGGGCGGGACAGGTCCATGGCTACACCTTC | CSAKGAGQVHGYTF
TRBJ1-1 | TRBV27 | NA | NA | 13 | TGTGCCAGCAGACGGACTGCCATGGTTGAAGCTTTCTTT | CASRRTAMVEAFF
TRBJ2-7 | TRBV6-2/TRBV6-3 | NA | NA | 17 | TGTGCCAGCAGTTACTTTACTAGAGGGCCATCCTACAATGAGCAGTACTTC | CASSYFTRGPSYNEQYF
TRBJ2-7 | TRBV29-1 | NA | NA | 11 | TGCAGCGTTGAAGATCCAGGGGAGCAGTACTTC | CSVEDPGEQYF
TRBJ1-6 | TRBV7-2 | NA | few | 15 | TGTGCCAGCAGCTTACGGGGGTCGGGTAATTCACCCCTCCACTTT | CASSLRGSGNSPLHF
TRBJ2-7 | TRBV12-3/TRBV12-4 | NA | NA | 16 | TGTGCCAGCAGTTTAGATGGCGCCCCACGGGGAGCCGAGCAGTACTTC | CASSLDGAPRGAEQYF
TRBJ2-7 | TRBV20-1 | NA | few | 12 | TGCAGTGCTAGCGGAGTAGTAATCGAGCAGTACTTC | CSASGVVIEQYF
TRBJ2-3 | TRBV6-5 | NA | NA | 19 | TGTGCCAGCAGTTACTCCACTCACGGCGGGGGCGGTGGCACAGATACGCAGTATTTT | CASSYSTHGGGGGTDTQYF
TRBJ1-2 | TRBV6-2/TRBV6-3 | NA | NA | 11 | TGTGCCAGCAGTTACTCGCGGGTGCACACCTTC | CASSYSRVHTF
TRBJ2-1 | TRBV12-3/TRBV12-4 | NA | few | 14 | TGTGCCTCGGTAAACAGGAGCTCCTACAATGAGCAGTTCTTC | CASVNRSSYNEQFF
TRBJ2-7 | TRBV2 | TRBD1 | NA | 15 | TGTGCCAGCAGTACAGGGGGGATTGGCACCTACGAGCAGTACTTC | CASSTGGIGTYEQYF
TRBJ2-4 | TRBV4-1 | NA | few | 13 | TGCGCCAGCAGCCAACCGCATACGGACTCCCAGTACTTC | CASSQPHTDSQYF
TRBJ2-5 | TRBV7-8 | TRBD2 | once | 15 | TGTGCCAGCACCGGGGGGGACCGAGGGGAAGAGACCCAGTACTTC | CASTGGDRGEETQYF
TRBJ1-6 | TRBV27 | TRBD1 | NA | 16 | TGTGCCAGCACTTCAAGGGGGCTATCCTATAATTCACCCCTCCACTTT | CASTSRGLSYNSPLHF
TRBJ2-1 | TRBV7-9 | NA | few | 15 | TGTGCCAGCAGCTTGCTCCCAGGGTCCTACAATGAGCAGTTCTTC | CASSLLPGSYNEQFF
TRBJ1-5 | TRBV20-1 | TRBD1 | NA | 14 | TGCAGTGCTAGAGCGACAGGGGGCAATCAGCCCCAGCATTTT | CSARATGGNQPQHF
TRBJ2-7 | TRBV6-5 | TRBD1 | NA | 14 | TGTGCCAGCAGTGACAGGGGTACGAGCTACGAGCAGTACTTC | CASSDRGTSYEQYF
TRBJ2-1 | TRBV27 | TRBD1 | NA | 13 | TGTGCCAGCAGTACCGGGACAGACAATGAGCAGTTCTTC | CASSTGTDNEQFF
TRBJ1-2 | TRBV29-1 | NA | few | 14 | TGCAGCGTGGGACCAGACGGTGCTAACTATGGCTACACCTTC | CSVGPDGANYGYTF
TRBJ2-6 | TRBV29-1 | NA | few | 16 | TGCAGCGTTGAAGACCCACATGGGTCTGGGGCCAACGTCCTGACTTTC | CSVEDPHGSGANVLTF
TRBJ1-1 | TRBV27 | TRBD1 | once | 14 | TGTGCCAGCAGTTGGGGACAGGGGTCCGCTGAAGCTTTCTTT | CASSWGQGSAEAFF
TRBJ2-5 | TRBV27 | TRBD1 | NA | 15 | TGTGCCAGCAGTTTATCGGGGGACAGGGGATCGGAGCAGTACTTC | CASSLSGDRGSEQYF
TRBJ2-1 | TRBV6-5 | NA | many | 12 | TGTGCCAGCAGTGCATACAGGGATGAGCAGTTCTTC | CASSAYRDEQFF
TRBJ2-3 | TRBV5-1 | TRBD2 | NA | 14 | TGCGCCAGCAGCTCGGCCGGGTCTAGCGGTAGGCAGTATTTT | CASSSAGSSGRQYF
TRBJ1-1 | TRBV5-1 | NA | once | 14 | TGCGCCAGCAGACCCGGGACGGAAGGCACTGAAGCTTTCTTT | CASRPGTEGTEAFF
TRBJ2-5 | TRBV20-1 | NA | NA | 12 | TGCAGTGCTAGAGCCCCGGGGACGACCCAGTACTTC | CSARAPGTTQYF
TRBJ2-3 | TRBV19 | TRBD2 | NA | 16 | TGTGCCAGTAGTATGGGACTAGCGGGGGTCACAGATACGCAGTATTTT | CASSMGLAGVTDTQYF
TRBJ2-7 | TRBV28 | TRBD1 | NA | 16 | TGTGCCAGCAGTTTCGTCGGGACAGACGTTACCTACGAGCAGTACTTC | CASSFVGTDVTYEQYF
TRBJ1-2 | TRBV25-1 | NA | NA | 13 | TGTGCCAGCAGTGAGGAGGAGGACTATGGCTACACCTTC | CASSEEEDYGYTF
TRBJ1-6 | TRBV7-8 | NA | NA | 15 | TGTGCCAGCAGCTTAGAACGGGCAGGGCAGCTACCCCTCCACTTT | CASSLERAGQLPLHF